This T cell receptor beta chain was found in a study of blood T cell repertoires in COVID-19 (dated by TCRdb to 2019 to 2021). With respect to the entire study: Samples covering the acute and convalescent phases of COVID-19 were provided by collaborators in the United States, Italy and Spain. Samples came from the ongoing ImmuneRACE study (first 160 participants) plus 1,254 subjects from 6 global collaborators. The prospective study material was composed of cDNA or gDNA derived from T cells, B-cell-depleted T cells, or PBMCs. Where available, HLA class I and class II types were taken from metadata supplied by the sample provider and were not determined by assay-based typing. The repertoires were released in a freely available public database intended as a resource for research on the immune response to SARS-CoV-2. Subjects who had been exposed to COVID-19, were actively infected with it, or had recovered from it provided the deeply sampled blood TCRbeta repertoires that made up the dataset. Nearly every sample came with metadata listing a de-identified subject ID, COVID-19 status, age in years and sex.

One collaborating source in Seattle enrolled patients during active infection and followed them longitudinally through the course of disease. The collaborating institutions used their own protocols to collect whole blood in K2EDTA tubes. For TCRbeta analysis, collaborator samples were shipped as frozen whole blood, as isolated PBMCs, or as DNA extracted from either sample type. TCRbeta CDR3 regions were amplified from genomic DNA using the immunoSEQ Assay, a bias-controlled multiplex PCR. Turning to the authors' computational methods: The number of nucleated cells in each sample was estimated from the amplification of reference gene primers within the assay. To quantify the absolute abundance of each unique TCRbeta CDR3 rearrangement, sequence reads were collapsed and filtered. For each sample, productive Simpson clonality was calculated as the square root of Simpson's diversity index across productive rearrangements. TCRdb retrieved this table from immuneACCESS and kept in-frame rearrangements only. Not all clones are present; in checked studies, unresolved V genes account for under half, and no reason is known for the remainder. V and J calls and clone size are given by that table; D and trimming were obtained from the DNA. Recorded for this sample are almost 65,000 clones; approximately 85% of them occurred a single time. The ten largest clones capture roughly 40% of the sample.

The germline V gene (reference sequence) gives CDR1 as LNHDA and CDR2 as SQIVND. Trimming at the junction amounts to 3 bases on V and 4 bases on J, and the germline ends lie 10 bases apart. The CDR3 runs 14 amino acids, cysteine and phenylalanine included. Of the read, only the CDR3 DNA is kept; its 42 bases are in frame from base 1. What the research found in general, with its limitations: Clinical and demographic metadata were provided uncurated, with the amount varying by source and participant.

On this clone itself: The antigen it recognizes is unknown. Base qualities were left out, and no much larger clone turns up one base away. The sample carries other DNA sequences with the same CDR3.

The V and J genes are TRBV19 and TRBJ1-5; a tentative D call is TRBD1 (6 bases match). The sequence derives from a woman between 55 and 75 years old with COVID-19, enrolled during active disease. Sequencing input: peripheral blood. The CDR3 region has the sequence CASSIGQGNQPQHF. At the DNA level, the sequence is TGTGCCAGTAGTATTGGGCAGGGGAATCAGCCCCAGCATTTT.